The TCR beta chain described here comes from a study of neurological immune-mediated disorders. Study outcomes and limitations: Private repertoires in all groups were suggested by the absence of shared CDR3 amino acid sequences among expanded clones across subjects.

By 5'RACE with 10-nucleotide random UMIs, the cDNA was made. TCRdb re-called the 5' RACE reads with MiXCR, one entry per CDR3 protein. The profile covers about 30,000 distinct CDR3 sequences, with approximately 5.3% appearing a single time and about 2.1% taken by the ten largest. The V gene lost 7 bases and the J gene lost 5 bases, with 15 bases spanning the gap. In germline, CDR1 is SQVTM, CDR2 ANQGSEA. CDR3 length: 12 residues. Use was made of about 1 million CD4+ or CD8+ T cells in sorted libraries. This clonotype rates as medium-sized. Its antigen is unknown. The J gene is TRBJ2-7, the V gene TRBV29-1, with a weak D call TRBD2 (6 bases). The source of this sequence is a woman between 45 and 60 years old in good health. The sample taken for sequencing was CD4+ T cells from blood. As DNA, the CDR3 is TGCAGCGGGACTACTACCATACACGAGCAGTACTTC. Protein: CSGTTTIHEQYF.